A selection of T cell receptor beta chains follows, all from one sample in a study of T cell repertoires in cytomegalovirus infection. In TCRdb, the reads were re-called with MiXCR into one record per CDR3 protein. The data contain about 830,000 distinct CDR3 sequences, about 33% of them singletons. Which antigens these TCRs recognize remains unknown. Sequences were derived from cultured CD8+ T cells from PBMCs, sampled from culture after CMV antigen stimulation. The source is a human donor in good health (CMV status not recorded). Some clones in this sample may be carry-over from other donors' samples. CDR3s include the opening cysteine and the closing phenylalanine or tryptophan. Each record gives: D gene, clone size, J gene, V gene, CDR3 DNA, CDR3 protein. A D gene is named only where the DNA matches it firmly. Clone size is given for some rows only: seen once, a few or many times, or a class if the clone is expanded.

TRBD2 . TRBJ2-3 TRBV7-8 TGTGCCAGCAGCTTCTTTAGCGGGGGGGCACAAGATACGCAGTATTTT CASSFFSGGAQDTQYF
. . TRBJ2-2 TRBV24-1 TGTGCCACCAGTGATTTGCCCTTCGCCGGACAGAATCCGAACACCGGGGAGCTGTTTTTT CATSDLPFAGQNPNTGELFF
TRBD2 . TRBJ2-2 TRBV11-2 TGTGCCAGCAGCTCTAAATCTGGGACTAGCGATACCGGGGAGCTGTTTTTT CASSSKSGTSDTGELFF
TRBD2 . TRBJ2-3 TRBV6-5 TGTGCCAGCAGCCTCGGACTAGCGGGGGGGCTAGGAGATACGCAGTATTTT CASSLGLAGGLGDTQYF
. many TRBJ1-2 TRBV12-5 TGTGCTAGTGGTTTGTCCGGACCCTATGGCTACACCTTC CASGLSGPYGYTF
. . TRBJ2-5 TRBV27 TGTGCCAGCAGTTTAATAGGCGGGCTAGACAGAGAGACCCAGTACTTC CASSLIGGLDRETQYF
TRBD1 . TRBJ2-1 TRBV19 TGTGCCAGTAGTATACGGGACAGGGGTTCGGATGAGCAGTTCTTC CASSIRDRGSDEQFF
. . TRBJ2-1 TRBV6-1 TGTGCCAGCAGTCGGAATGACTATGAGCAGTTCTTC CASSRNDYEQFF
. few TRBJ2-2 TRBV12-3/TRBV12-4 TGTGCCAGCAGTATGTTGGGGACCACCGGGGAGCTGTTTTTT CASSMLGTTGELFF
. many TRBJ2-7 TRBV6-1 TGTGCCAGCAGTGAAGCACCTACGGGGTCGGGCGAGCAGTACTTC CASSEAPTGSGEQYF
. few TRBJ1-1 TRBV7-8 TGTGCCAGCAGCCCCTCGGGGGTCACTGAAGCTTTCTTT CASSPSGVTEAFF
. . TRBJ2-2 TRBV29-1 TGCAGCGTCCCGGACAGCTTTTCCACCGGGGAGCTGTTTTTT CSVPDSFSTGELFF
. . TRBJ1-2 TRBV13 TGTGCCAGCCGAGCAGGAGGGAGGTATAATGGCTACACCTTC CASRAGGRYNGYTF
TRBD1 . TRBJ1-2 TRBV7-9 TGTGCCAGCAGCTTCGGAGGGGGCGCGGATGGCTACACCTTC CASSFGGGADGYTF
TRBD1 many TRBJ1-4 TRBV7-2 TGTGCCAGCAGCTTAAATTATCCAGGGGGGACTGAAAAACTGTTTTTT CASSLNYPGGTEKLFF
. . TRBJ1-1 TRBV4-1 TGCGCCAGCAGCCAAAGTGGGGGGGGGATAACAAACACTGAAGCTTTCTTT CASSQSGGGITNTEAFF
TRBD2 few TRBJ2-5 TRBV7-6 TGTGCCAGCAGCTTAGAAGAGGTTAGCGGGGGGTCAGAGACCCAGTACTTC CASSLEEVSGGSETQYF
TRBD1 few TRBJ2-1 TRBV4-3 TGCGCCAGCAGCCAAGACCCCCCGGGACAGGGTTACAATGAGCAGTTCTTC CASSQDPPGQGYNEQFF
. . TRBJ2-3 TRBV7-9 TGTGCCAGCAGCCGCCCGGAACTTGGGACAGATACGCAGTATTTT CASSRPELGTDTQYF
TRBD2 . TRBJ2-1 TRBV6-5 TGTGCCAGCAGTTCCCAAGCGGGGGAACTTTACAATGAGCAGTTCTTC CASSSQAGELYNEQFF
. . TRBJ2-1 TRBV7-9 TGTGCCAGCAGCTCGTTTGGGGGGAGCTCCTACAATGAGCAGTTCTTC CASSSFGGSSYNEQFF
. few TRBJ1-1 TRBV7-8 TGTGCCAGCAGCTTAGATGGCCATAAAGCTTTCTTT CASSLDGHKAFF
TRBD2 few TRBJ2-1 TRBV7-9 TGTGCCAGCAGCTGGCTAGCGGGGGTCATGGGTGAGCAGTTCTTC CASSWLAGVMGEQFF
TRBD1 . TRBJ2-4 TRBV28 TGTGCCAGCCGATCCCGGGACAGGGGGACCAAAAACATTCAGTACTTC CASRSRDRGTKNIQYF
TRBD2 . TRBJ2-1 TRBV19 TGTGCCAGTAATCCCCAGGGAGGGGATGAGCAGTTCTTC CASNPQGGDEQFF
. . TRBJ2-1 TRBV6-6 TGTGCCAGCAGTTACCTTATCTCGATCGCGATAAGCTCCTACAATGAGCAGTTCTTC CASSYLISIAISSYNEQFF
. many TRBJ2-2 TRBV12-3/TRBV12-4 TGTGCCAGCAGTCCCCCTCCAGTAGGGCGGCATAGCGGGGAGCTGTTTTTT CASSPPPVGRHSGELFF
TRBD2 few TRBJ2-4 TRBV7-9 TGTGCCAGCAGCTTAGTCGGGGGGGATCTGGAAAACATTCAGTACTTC CASSLVGGDLENIQYF
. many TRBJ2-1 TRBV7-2 TGTGCCAGCAGCTCCCGAGGGGACTTCCTTAACAATGAGCAGTTCTTC CASSSRGDFLNNEQFF
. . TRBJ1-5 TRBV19 TGTGCCAGTAGTATGGGGGCTGGCGGTTGGCCCCAGCATTTT CASSMGAGGWPQHF
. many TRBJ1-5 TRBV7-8 TGTGCCAGCAGCTTAGCGGCGTATAGCAATCAGCCCCAGCATTTT CASSLAAYSNQPQHF
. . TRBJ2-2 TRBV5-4 TGTGCCAGCAGCTTGGATGTCGGGGAGCTGTTTTTT CASSLDVGELFF
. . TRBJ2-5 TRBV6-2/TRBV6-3 TGTGCCAGCAGTTACGGGGCGCTAGGGGGTTTCCAAGAGACCCAGTACTTC CASSYGALGGFQETQYF
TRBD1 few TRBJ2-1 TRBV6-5 TGTGCCAGCAGCCACGGGACAGTCAATGAGCAGTTCTTC CASSHGTVNEQFF
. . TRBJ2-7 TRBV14 TGTGCCAGCAGCCCCTCTGGAGAGGGATTCTACGAGCAGTACTTC CASSPSGEGFYEQYF
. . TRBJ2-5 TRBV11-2 TGTGCCAGCAGCCCCCCTTTGACACCTCTCCAAGAGACCCAGTACTTC CASSPPLTPLQETQYF
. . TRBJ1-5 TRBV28 TGTGCCAGCAGCGGGGCGAATGGCAATCAGCCCCAGCATTTT CASSGANGNQPQHF
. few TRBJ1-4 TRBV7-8 TGTGCCAGCAGCACCGGGGACATCTGGGGTGATGAAAAACTGTTTTTT CASSTGDIWGDEKLFF
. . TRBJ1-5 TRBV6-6 TGTGCCAGCAGTGCCAACCGTCGGGACGAACCCCAGCATTTT CASSANRRDEPQHF
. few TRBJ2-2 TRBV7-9 TGTGCCAGCAGCTTAGTGGCCTACCGGAACACCGGGGAGCTGTTTTTT CASSLVAYRNTGELFF
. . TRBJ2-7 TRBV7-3 TGTGCCAGCAACGACCCGGATGACTCTTACGAGCAGTACTTC CASNDPDDSYEQYF
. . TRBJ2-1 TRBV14 TGTGCCAGCAGCCTTGGACTACCTTACAATGAGCAGTTCTTC CASSLGLPYNEQFF
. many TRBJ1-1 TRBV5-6 TGTGCCAGCAGCTCCGCAATGAACACTGAAGCTTTCTTT CASSSAMNTEAFF
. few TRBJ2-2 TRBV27 TGTGCCAGTGCGGAAATGAACACCGGGGAGCTGTTTTTT CASAEMNTGELFF
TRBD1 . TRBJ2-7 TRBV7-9 TGTGCCAGCAGCTTGGTCATGGACAGGGGATTCGACGAGCAGTACTTC CASSLVMDRGFDEQYF
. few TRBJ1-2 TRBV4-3 TGCGCCAGCAGCCAAAATTCCGGGGGGTATTATGGCTACACCTTC CASSQNSGGYYGYTF
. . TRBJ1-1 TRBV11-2 TGTGCCAGCAGCTTAGAAGGGCATCCTAACACTGAAGCTTTCTTT CASSLEGHPNTEAFF
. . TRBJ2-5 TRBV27 TGTGCCAGCAGTTTATCCCGATCGGAGACCCAGTACTTC CASSLSRSETQYF
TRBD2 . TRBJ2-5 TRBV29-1 TGCAGCGTTGAGATTTTTGGCGGGGGAGCGCAAGAGACCCAGTACTTC CSVEIFGGGAQETQYF
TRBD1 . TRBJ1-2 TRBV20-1 TGCAGTGCCTCCCAGCCGGGACAGCTATATGGCTACACCTTC CSASQPGQLYGYTF
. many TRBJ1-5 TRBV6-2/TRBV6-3 TGTGCCAGCAACAACCAGCCCGGCAATCAGCCCCAGCATTTT CASNNQPGNQPQHF